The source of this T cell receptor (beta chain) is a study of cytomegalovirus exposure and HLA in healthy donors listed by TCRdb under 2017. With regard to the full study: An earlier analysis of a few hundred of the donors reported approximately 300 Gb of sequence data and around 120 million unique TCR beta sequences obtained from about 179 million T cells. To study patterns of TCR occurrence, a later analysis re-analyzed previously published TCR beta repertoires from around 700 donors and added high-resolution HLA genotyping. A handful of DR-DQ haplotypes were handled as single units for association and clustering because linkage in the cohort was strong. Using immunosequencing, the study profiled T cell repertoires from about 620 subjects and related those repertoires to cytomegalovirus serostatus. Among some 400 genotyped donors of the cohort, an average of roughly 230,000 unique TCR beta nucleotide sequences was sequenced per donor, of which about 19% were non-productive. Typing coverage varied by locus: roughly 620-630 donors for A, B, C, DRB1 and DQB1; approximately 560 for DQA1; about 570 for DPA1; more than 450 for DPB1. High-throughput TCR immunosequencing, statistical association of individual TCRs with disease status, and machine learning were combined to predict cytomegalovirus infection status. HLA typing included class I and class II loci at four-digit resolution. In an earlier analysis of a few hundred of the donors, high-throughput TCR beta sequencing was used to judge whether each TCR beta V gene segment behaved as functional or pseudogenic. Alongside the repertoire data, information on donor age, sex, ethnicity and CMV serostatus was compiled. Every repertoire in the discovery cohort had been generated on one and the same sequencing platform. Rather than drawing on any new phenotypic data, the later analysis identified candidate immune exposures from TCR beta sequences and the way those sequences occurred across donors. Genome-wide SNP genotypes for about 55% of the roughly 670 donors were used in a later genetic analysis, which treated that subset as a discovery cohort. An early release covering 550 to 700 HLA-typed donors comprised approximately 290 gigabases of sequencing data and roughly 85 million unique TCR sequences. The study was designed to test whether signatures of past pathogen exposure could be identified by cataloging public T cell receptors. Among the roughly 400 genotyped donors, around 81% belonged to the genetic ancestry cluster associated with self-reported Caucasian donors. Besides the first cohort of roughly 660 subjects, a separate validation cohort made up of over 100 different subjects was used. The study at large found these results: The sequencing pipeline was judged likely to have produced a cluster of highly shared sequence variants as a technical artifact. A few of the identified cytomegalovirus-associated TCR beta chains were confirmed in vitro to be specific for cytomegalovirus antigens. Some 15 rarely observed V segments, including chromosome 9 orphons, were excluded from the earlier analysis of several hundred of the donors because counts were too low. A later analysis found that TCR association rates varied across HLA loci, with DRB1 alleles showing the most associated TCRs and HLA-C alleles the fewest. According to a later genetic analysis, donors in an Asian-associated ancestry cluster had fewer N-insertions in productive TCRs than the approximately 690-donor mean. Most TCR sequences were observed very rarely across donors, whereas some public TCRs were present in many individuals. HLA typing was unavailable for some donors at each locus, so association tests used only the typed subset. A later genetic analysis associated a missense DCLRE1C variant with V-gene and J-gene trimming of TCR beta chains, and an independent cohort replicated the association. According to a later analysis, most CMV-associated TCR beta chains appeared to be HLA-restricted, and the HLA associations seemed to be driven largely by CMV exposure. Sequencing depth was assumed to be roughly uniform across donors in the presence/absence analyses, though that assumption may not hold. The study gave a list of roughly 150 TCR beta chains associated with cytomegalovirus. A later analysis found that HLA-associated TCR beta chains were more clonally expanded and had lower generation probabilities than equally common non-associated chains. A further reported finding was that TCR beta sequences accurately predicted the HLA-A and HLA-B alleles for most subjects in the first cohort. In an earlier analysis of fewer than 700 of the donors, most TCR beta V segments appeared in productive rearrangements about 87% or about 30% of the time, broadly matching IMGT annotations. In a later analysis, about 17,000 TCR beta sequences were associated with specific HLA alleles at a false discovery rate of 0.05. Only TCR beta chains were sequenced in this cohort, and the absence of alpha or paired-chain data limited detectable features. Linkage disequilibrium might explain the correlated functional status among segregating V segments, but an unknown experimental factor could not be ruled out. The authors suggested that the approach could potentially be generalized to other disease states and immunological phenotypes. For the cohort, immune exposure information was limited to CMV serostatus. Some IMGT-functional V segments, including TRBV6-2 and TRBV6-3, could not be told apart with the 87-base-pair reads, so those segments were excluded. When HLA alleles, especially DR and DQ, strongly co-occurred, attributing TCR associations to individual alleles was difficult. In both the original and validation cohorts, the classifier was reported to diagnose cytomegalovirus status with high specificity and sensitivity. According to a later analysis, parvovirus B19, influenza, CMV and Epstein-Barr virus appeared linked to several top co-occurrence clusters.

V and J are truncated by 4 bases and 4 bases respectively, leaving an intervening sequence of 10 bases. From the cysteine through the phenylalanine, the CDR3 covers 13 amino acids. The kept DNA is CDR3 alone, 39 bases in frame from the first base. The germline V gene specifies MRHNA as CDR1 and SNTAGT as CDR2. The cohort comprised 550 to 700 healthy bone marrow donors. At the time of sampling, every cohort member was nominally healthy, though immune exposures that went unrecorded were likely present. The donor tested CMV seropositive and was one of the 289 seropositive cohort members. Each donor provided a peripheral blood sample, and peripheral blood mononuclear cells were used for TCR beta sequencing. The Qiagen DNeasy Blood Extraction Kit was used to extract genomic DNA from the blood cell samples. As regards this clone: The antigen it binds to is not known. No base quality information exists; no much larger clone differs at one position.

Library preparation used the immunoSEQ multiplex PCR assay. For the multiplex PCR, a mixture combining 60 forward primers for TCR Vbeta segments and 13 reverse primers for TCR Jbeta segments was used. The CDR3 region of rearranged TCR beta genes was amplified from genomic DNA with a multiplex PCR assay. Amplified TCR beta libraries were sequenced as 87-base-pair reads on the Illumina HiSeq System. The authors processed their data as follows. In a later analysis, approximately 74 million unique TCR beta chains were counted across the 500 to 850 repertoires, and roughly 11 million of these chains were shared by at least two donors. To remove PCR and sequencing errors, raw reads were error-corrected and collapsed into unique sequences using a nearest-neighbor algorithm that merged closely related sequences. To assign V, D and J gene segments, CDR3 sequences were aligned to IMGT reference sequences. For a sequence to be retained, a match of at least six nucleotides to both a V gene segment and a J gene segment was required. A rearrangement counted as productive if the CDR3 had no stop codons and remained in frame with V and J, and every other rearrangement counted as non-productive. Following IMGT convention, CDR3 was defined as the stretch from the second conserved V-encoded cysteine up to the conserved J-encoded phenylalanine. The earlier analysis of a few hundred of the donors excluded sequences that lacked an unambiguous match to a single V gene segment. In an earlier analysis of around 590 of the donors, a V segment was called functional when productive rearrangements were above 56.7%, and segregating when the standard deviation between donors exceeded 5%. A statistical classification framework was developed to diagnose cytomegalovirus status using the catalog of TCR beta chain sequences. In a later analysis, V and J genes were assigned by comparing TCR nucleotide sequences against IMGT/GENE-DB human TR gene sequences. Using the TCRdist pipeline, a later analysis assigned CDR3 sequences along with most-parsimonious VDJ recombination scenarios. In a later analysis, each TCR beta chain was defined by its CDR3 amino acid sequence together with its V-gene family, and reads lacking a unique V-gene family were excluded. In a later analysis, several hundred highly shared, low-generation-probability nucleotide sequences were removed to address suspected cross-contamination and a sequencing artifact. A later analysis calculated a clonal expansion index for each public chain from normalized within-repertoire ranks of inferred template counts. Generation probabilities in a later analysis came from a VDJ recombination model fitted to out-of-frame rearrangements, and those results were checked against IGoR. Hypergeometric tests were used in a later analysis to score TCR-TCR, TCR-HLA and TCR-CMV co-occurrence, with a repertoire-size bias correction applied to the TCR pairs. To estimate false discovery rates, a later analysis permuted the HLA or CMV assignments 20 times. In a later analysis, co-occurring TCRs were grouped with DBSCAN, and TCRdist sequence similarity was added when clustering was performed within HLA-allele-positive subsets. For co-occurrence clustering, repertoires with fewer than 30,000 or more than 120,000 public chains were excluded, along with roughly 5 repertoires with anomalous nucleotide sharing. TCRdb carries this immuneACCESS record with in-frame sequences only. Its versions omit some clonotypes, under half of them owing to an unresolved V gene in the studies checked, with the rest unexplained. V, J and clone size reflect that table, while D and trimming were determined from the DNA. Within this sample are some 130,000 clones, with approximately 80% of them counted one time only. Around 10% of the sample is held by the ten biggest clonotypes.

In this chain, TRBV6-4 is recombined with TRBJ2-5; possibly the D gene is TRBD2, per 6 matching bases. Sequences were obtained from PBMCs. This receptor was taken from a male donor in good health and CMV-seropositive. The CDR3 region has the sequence CASSVMGGETQYF. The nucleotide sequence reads TGTGCCAGCAGTGTAATGGGAGGAGAGACCCAGTACTTC.